This entry lists 4 T cell receptor beta chains sequenced from one sample in a study of blood T cell repertoires in COVID-19. Method: immunoSEQ multiplex PCR; TCRdb's copy keeps in-frame clones and lacks some. The sample has 250,000 to 400,000 clones; 90% are singletons. Sequences were obtained from peripheral blood. The source of these receptors is a woman in her 30s with COVID-19, enrolled during active disease.

The chain links TRBV6-1 to TRBJ1-1; possible D gene TRBD1, 5 bases. V lost 2 bases, J lost 4 bases, and 11 bases lay in between. Germline-derived CDR1 and CDR2 are MNHNS and SASEGT. This CDR3 is built from 14 residues. The CDR3 nucleotides are TGTGCCAGCAGTGAAAAATCGGGGGGCACTGAAGCTTTCTTT. As protein: CASSEKSGGTEAFF.

This rearrangement joins TRBV30 to TRBJ1-5; 9 bases align to TRBD1. V dropped 1 base and J dropped 5; count of bases not matched to a gene: 9. CDR1 is GTSNPN, CDR2 SVGIG, per germline (reference sequence). The CDR3 is 16 amino acids. The CDR3 DNA is TGTGCCTGGAGTGCCCGACAGGGGGGCGGCCATCAGCCCCAGCATTTT. Translation gives CAWSARQGGGHQPQHF.

This chain links TRBV5-1 with TRBJ1-1; 7 bases agree with TRBD1. Germline V gene data show CDR1 as SGHRS and CDR2 as YFSETQ. J lost 4 bases, V lost 4 bases, and 13 bases had no gene match. CDR3 length equals 16 residues. The CDR3 reads CASSAAEGGIGTEAFF. The CDR3 nucleotides are TGCGCCAGCAGCGCGGCCGAAGGGGGCATCGGCACTGAAGCTTTCTTT.

The chain joins TRBV12-5 to TRBJ2-5; 10 bases agree with TRBD2. This CDR3 is built from 15 residues. V lost 1 base, J lost 5 bases, and 4 bases stayed unmatched. The germline CDR1 and CDR2 sequences are LGHNT and FRNRAP. This CDR3 is CASGLGAGGRETQYF. In DNA, the CDR3 is TGTGCTAGTGGTTTGGGAGCGGGAGGGAGGGAGACCCAGTACTTC.